This passage covers 2 T cell receptor beta chains from one sample sequenced in a study of Graves' ophthalmopathy and Graves' hyperthyroidism. Amplified material comprised TCR beta CDR3 regions derived from RNA transcripts. HTBI primers were employed in first-round RT-PCR, then a second-round multiplex PCR followed. Each CDR3 protein gets one entry after TCRdb re-called the multiplex PCR reads with MiXCR. The sample carries 500,000 to 800,000 distinct CDR3 sequences, roughly two fifths recorded once. Material: peripheral blood. The receptor source for this set is an adult man with Graves' ophthalmopathy.

As regards this clonotype: This may arise from a read error, as a much more abundant clone is one base away. The genes are TRBV7-9 and TRBJ1-5, with 10 bases matching TRBD1. The CDR3 extends over 17 amino acids. Germline loops: CDR1 SEHNR, CDR2 FQNEAQ (reference sequence). CDR3 residues: CAGSLATGTGVGQPQHF. DNA of the CDR3: TGTGCCGGCAGCTTAGCGACCGGGACAGGGGTGGGTCAGCCCCAGCATTTT.

This chain joins TRBV29-1 and TRBJ1-2; D possibly corresponds to TRBD1 (5 bases). The germline V gene has CDR1 SQVTM and CDR2 ANQGSEA. The V and J ends lost 6 bases and 3 bases respectively, with 29 bases between them. The CDR3 length is 18 residues. DNA for the CDR3: TGCAGCGTCGACAGCCGACGGATCCTGGGCAGAGGCGACTATGGCTACACCTTC. Residues: CSVDSRRILGRGDYGYTF.